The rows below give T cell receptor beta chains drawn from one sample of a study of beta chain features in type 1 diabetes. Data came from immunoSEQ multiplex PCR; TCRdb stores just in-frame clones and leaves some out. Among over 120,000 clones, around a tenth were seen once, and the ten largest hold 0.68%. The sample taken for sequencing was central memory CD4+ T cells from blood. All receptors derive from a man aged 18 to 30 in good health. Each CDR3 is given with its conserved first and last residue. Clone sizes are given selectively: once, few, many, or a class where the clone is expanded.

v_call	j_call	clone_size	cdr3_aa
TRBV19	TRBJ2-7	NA	CASSKTGSYEQYF
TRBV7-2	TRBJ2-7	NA	CASSRSGGAGEQYF
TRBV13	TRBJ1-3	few	CASSRNENYGNTIYF
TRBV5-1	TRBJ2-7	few	CASSLRTGVLDEQYF
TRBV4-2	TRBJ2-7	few	CASSQGGTGWSYEQYF
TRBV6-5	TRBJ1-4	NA	CASMGGQANEKLFF
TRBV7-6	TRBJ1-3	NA	CASSPSQGAFSGNTIYF
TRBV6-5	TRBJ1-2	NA	CASRGQGGYGYTF
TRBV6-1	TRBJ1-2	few	CASVRQGANYGYTF
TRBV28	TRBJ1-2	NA	CASSPPGVEGYTF
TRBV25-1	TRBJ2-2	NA	CASSEPGGGTGELFF
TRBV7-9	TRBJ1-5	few	CASSKGGGNQPQHF
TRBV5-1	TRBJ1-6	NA	CASSLGHKNSPLHF
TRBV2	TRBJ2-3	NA	CASSSMWGPGDTQYF
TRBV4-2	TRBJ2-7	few	CASSLVGGQGGYEQYF
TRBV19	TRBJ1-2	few	CASMPQGLYGYTF
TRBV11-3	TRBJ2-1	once	CASSLLAGGPYNEQFF
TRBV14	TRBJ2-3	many	CASSQENTGGRKDTQYF
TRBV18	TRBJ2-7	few	CASSPGTASYEQYF
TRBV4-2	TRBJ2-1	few	CASSQLGGGAEQFF
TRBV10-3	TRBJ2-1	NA	CAISRTSGNEQFF
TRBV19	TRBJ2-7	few	CATKQQVSSYEQYF
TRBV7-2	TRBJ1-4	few	CASSRNRVSNEKLFF
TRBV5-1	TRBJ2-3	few	CASSLSGGGGADTQYF
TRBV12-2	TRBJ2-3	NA	CASRLERQKPTDTQYF
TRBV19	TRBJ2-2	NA	CASSMRWGSGGMNTGELFF
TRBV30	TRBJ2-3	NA	CAWSTRTGTNTQYF
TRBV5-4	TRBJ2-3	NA	CASSPLAGHTQYF
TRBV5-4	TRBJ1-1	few	CASSTDGGLNTEAFF
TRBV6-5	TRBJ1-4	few	CASSYEGAGEKLFF
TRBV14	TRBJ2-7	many	CASSQGKGLAGVWEQYF
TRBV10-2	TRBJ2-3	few	CASTLRGTDTQYF